This TCR beta chain is drawn from a study of CD8+ T cells in alopecia areata. Germline assignment: CDR1 SQVTM and CDR2 ANQGSEA. Between the trimmed V and J ends, which lost 5 bases and 1 base, there was a span of 6 bases. The length of the CDR3 is 12 residues. Extraction and reverse transcription of RNA yielded cDNA as the sequencing template. The repertoire was sequenced with immunoSEQ multiplex PCR; TCRdb's copy has only in-frame clones and lacks some. The sample yields approximately 59,000 clones, about half seen once. The rearrangement links TRBV29-1 to TRBJ2-1; D is uncertain. The sequence was collected from a human donor with alopecia areata. The specimen comprised CD8+ T cells sorted from blood, sampled at week 0. DNA of the CDR3: TGCAGCGTTCTAATTTCCTACAATGAGCAGTTCTTC. Translating gives CSVLISYNEQFF.